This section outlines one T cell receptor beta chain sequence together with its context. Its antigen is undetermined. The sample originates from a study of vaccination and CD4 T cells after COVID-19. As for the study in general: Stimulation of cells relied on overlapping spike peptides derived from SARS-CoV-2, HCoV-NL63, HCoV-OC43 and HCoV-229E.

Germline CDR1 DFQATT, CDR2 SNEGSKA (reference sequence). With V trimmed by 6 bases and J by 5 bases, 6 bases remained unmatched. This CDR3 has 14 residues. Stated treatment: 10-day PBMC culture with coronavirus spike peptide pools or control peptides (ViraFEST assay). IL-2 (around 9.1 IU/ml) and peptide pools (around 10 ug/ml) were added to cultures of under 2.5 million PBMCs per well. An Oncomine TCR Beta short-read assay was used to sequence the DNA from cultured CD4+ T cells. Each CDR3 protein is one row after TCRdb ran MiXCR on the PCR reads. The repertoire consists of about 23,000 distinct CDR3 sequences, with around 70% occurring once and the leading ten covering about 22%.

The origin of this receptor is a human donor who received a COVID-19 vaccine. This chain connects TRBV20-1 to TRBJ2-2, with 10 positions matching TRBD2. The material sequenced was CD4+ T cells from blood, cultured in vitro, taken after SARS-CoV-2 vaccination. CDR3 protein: CSAPSSGGTGELFF. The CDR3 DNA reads TGCAGTGCGCCGTCTAGCGGGGGTACCGGGGAGCTGTTTTTT.